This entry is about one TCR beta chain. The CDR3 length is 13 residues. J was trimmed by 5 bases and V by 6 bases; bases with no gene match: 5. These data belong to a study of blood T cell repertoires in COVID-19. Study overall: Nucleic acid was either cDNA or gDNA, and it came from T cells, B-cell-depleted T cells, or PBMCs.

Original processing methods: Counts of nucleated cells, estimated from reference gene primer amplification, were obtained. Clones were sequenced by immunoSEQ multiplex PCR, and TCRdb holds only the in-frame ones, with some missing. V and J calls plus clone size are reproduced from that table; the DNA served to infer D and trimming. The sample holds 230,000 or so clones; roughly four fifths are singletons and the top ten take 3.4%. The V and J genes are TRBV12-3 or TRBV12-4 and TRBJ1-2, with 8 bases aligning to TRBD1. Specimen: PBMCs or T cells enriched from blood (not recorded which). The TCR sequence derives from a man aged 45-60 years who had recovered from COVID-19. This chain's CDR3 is CASSQGARYGYTF. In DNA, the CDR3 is TGTGCCAGCAGCCAGGGGGCGAGGTATGGCTACACCTTC.